This T cell receptor (beta chain) stems from a study of T cell changes during pregnancy in multiple sclerosis (dated by TCRdb to about 2019). General notes on the study: The study examined how the T cell repertoire changed over the course of pregnancy in women with multiple sclerosis.

On this clone: The clone's antigen remains unknown. No base qualities exist here, and no much larger clone lies one base off it.

The CDR3 runs 14 residues from the cysteine to the phenylalanine. CDR3 DNA only is kept here, 42 bases in frame from base 1. Between the V and J ends, shortened by 0 bases and 0 bases respectively, the junction contains 5 bases. Looking up the germline V gene yields CDR1 SGDLS and CDR2 YYNGEE. Receptor amplification or capture employed the immunoSEQ multiplex PCR assay. The immuneACCESS repertoire file appears here via TCRdb, limited to in-frame rearrangements. These files lack a portion of the clones; in checked studies, under half of the deficit traces to unresolved V genes, and the cause of the others is not known. This sample holds tens of thousands of clones; 80% to 95% were observed only once. The ten largest make up 3.5% to 5% of the sample.

The chain couples TRBV9 to TRBJ2-3; no D gene is confidently identified. The origin of this receptor is a female donor with multiple sclerosis, enrolled in a pregnancy study. Here the sequenced sample was CD8+ T cells from peripheral blood mononuclear cells, taken after pregnancy. The CDR3 region: CASSVVRSTDTQYF. The nucleotide sequence reads as follows: TGTGCCAGCAGCGTAGTGCGGAGCACAGATACGCAGTATTTT.